The 20 T cell receptor beta chains reported below all come from one sample, sequenced in a study of T cell repertoires in cytomegalovirus infection. Their antigens are not known. Each CDR3 protein gets one entry after TCRdb re-called the reads with MiXCR. The sample records roughly 990,000 distinct CDR3 sequences, roughly 31% being singletons. The sequenced sample was cultured CD8+ T cells from PBMCs, obtained from culture after CMV antigen stimulation. The receptors derive from a human donor in good health (CMV status not recorded). Some clones in this sample may be carry-over from other donors' samples.

V usage is TRBV5-1 and J usage is TRBJ2-3; D gene unclear. The CDR3 runs 13 residues. V shed 5 bases and J shed 2 bases, with 9 bases lying between them. Germline CDR1 is SGHRS and CDR2 is YFSETQ. CDR3 bases: TGCGCCAGCAGATCTGAAAACACAGATACGCAGTATTTT. Translating it yields CASRSENTDTQYF.

This chain links TRBV27 with TRBJ2-2; D is unclear. Germline assignment: CDR1 MNHEY and CDR2 SMNVEV (reference sequence). Trimming shortened V by 4 bases and J by 5 bases, and 5 bases separated the two germline ends. The CDR3 sequence is 12 residues long. CDR3 coding DNA: TGTGCCAGCAGTTCGACGACCGGGGAGCTGTTTTTT. Translated: CASSSTTGELFF.

This clonotype was picked up a small number of times. The rearrangement joins TRBV7-9 to TRBJ1-3; D is unclear. Germline assignment: CDR1 SEHNR and CDR2 FQNEAQ (reference sequence). The ends were cut back, 3 bases at V and 0 bases at J, with 9 bases in the middle. This CDR3 has 15 residues. This CDR3 is CASSFQDYSGNTIYF. The CDR3, as DNA: TGTGCCAGCAGCTTCCAGGACTACTCTGGAAACACCATATATTTT. Supplemented by reference TRBV7-9 and TRBJ1-3, the full variable domain reads DTGVSQNPRHKITKRGQNVTFRCDPISEHNRLYWYRQTLGQGPEFLTYFQNEAQLEKSRLLSDRFSAERPKGSFSTLEIQRTEQGDSAMYLCASSFQDYSGNTIYFGEGSWLTVV.

The V gene is TRBV4-3, the J gene TRBJ1-4, with D possibly TRBD1 on 5 matching bases. Germline assignment: CDR1 LGHNA and CDR2 YSLEER. The CDR3 runs to 18 residues. Trimming pared 1 base from V and 8 bases from J, leaving 23 bases between. The CDR3 coding sequence is TGCGCCAGCAGCCAAGGGACAAGCCCCGGGACCTCAATAGAAAAACTGTTTTTT. Its protein is CASSQGTSPGTSIEKLFF.

In this sample, this clonotype turned up many times. The chain links TRBV7-2 to TRBJ1-6; D is ambiguous. CDR1 is SGHTA and CDR2 is FQGNSA in the germline V gene. The CDR3 consists of 19 residues. V was pared by 2 bases and J by 14 bases, with 31 bases between. Written as DNA, the CDR3 is TGTGCCAGCAGCTTATTTGGGCAGGAACGGGCCCTCGCTTCTTCTTCCCTCCACTTT. Its protein product is CASSLFGQERALASSSLHF.

CDR3 in amino acids: CASFPIAGGDYNEQFF. In nucleotides, the CDR3 is TGTGCCAGCTTTCCTATAGCGGGGGGCGATTACAATGAGCAGTTCTTC. The rearrangement uses TRBV28 and TRBJ2-1, with 10 bases that match TRBD2. The V gene end was trimmed by 8 bases and the J gene end by 4 bases; junction bases not matched to a gene: 11. In germline, CDR1 is MDHEN, CDR2 SYDVKM. The CDR3 runs to 16 residues.

This clonotype was counted only a few times. The chain combines TRBV2 with TRBJ1-1; D uncertain. CDR3 size: 10 residues. From germline, CDR1 is SNHLY and CDR2 FYNNEI. With 6 bases removed from V and 10 bases from J, the gap between germline ends came to 9 bases. The CDR3 protein is CASRGSGAFF. In DNA form, the CDR3 reads TGTGCCAGCAGGGGGTCGGGAGCTTTCTTT.

The rearrangement joins TRBV6-5 to TRBJ2-1; 12 bases map to TRBD2. This CDR3 region has 17 residues. The V gene's germline CDR1 is MNHEY and CDR2 SVGAGI. Trimming removed 4 bases from V and 4 bases from J; junction bases left unmatched: 8. CDR3 region: CASSWSLGTSGYNEQFF. The CDR3, as DNA: TGTGCCAGCAGTTGGTCGCTCGGGACTAGCGGGTACAATGAGCAGTTCTTC.

This rearrangement joins TRBV11-2 to TRBJ1-3, with no clear D. Trimming pared 1 base from V and 4 bases from J, leaving 14 bases between. This CDR3 region has 16 residues. Germline V gene data show CDR1 as SGHAT and CDR2 as FQNNGV. The CDR3 bases are TGTGCCAGCAGCTTAGCCGGACTCGAATCGGGAAACACCATATATTTT. The encoded protein is CASSLAGLESGNTIYF. Full variable domain (rest looked up from reference TRBV11-2 and TRBJ1-3): EAGVAQSPRYKIIEKRQSVAFWCNPISGHATLYWYQQILGQGPKLLIQFQNNGVVDDSQLPKDRFSAERLKGVDSTLKIQPAKLEDSAVYLCASSLAGLESGNTIYFGEGSWLTVV.

The genes are TRBV15 and TRBJ2-3, with no clear D. There are 12 residues in the CDR3. Germline V gene lookup returns CDR1 LNHNV and CDR2 YYDKDF (reference sequence). V gave up 1 base and J gave up 6 bases, with 5 bases separating them. CDR3 DNA sequence: TGTGCCACCAGCAGAGGCCACGATACGCAGTATTTT. Translating it yields CATSRGHDTQYF.

The chain is built from TRBV5-1 and TRBJ2-7, with TRBD1 matching 7 bases. Germline assignment: CDR1 SGHRS and CDR2 YFSETQ. CDR3 length equals 13 residues. With 5 bases clipped from V and 3 bases from J, the junction kept 5 bases outside the gene matches. The CDR3: CASRPRQGYEQYF. DNA for the CDR3: TGCGCCAGCAGGCCTCGACAGGGCTACGAGCAGTACTTC.

This clonotype was seen only a few times. The chain combines TRBV7-9 with TRBJ1-2, with 7 bases aligning to TRBD1. J gave up 4 bases and V 4 bases, and 3 bases lay outside the gene matches. This CDR3 has 13 residues. Germline loops: CDR1 SEHNR, CDR2 FQNEAQ (reference sequence). The DNA for the CDR3 is TGTGCCAGCAGCTCGGACAGGACCTATGGCTACACCTTC. Residues: CASSSDRTYGYTF. Combining the CDR3 with reference TRBV7-9 and TRBJ1-2 gives the whole variable domain DTGVSQNPRHKITKRGQNVTFRCDPISEHNRLYWYRQTLGQGPEFLTYFQNEAQLEKSRLLSDRFSAERPKGSFSTLEIQRTEQGDSAMYLCASSSDRTYGYTFGSGTRLTVV.

This clonotype was recorded at least ten times. The chain has TRBV12-3 or TRBV12-4 and TRBJ2-2, with 11 bases lining up with TRBD2. The CDR3 is 16 residues long. V lost 1 base and J lost 5; bases outside the gene matches: 3. CDR3 protein: CASSLVLAGETGELFF. CDR3 DNA sequence: TGTGCCAGCAGTTTAGTACTAGCGGGGGAAACCGGGGAGCTGTTTTTT.

This chain connects TRBV9 to TRBJ2-3; 13 nucleotides agree with TRBD2. The V and J ends lost 3 bases and 8 bases, in that order; junction bases with no gene match: 6. The CDR3 length is 15 residues. Germline lookup yields CDR1 SGDLS and CDR2 YYNGEE. The CDR3 coding sequence is TGTGCCAGCAGCGAACTAGCGGGGGGGCTGACTACGCAGTATTTT. Translation gives CASSELAGGLTTQYF.

The chain employs TRBV7-9 and TRBJ2-7; D remains ambiguous. The CDR3 extends over 13 amino acids. The V and J ends lost 5 bases and 5 bases respectively, with 13 bases between them. Germline V gene lookup returns CDR1 SEHNR and CDR2 FQNEAQ (reference sequence). The CDR3 here is CASSPRQWNEQYF. As DNA, the CDR3 is TGTGCCAGCAGCCCCCGTCAGTGGAACGAGCAGTACTTC.

This clonotype was counted many times. The chain couples TRBV7-2 to TRBJ1-5; no reliable D call. The germline V gene encodes CDR1 SGHTA and CDR2 FQGNSA. Trimming took 6 bases from V and 11 from J, leaving 11 bases between them. The CDR3 sequence is 11 residues long. This CDR3 is CASSSGVAQHF. CDR3 DNA sequence: TGTGCCAGCAGTTCAGGCGTGGCCCAGCATTTT.

This clonotype has only a few counts. This sequence joins TRBV5-5 and TRBJ1-2, with 7 nucleotides matching TRBD1. CDR1 and CDR2 from the germline V gene are SGHKS and YYEKEE (reference sequence). The CDR3 is 15 amino acids. V lost 4 bases to trimming and J lost 1 base; unmatched junction nucleotides: 7. DNA of the CDR3: TGTGCCAGCAGCCAGTCGGGGACAGTTAACTATGGCTACACCTTC. Translation gives CASSQSGTVNYGYTF.

This clonotype was observed a handful of times. The chain links TRBV6-1 to TRBJ1-1; TRBD1 aligns across 8 bases. V lost 5 bases, J lost 3 bases, and 2 bases stayed unmatched. The germline gives CDR1 MNHNS, CDR2 SASEGT. The CDR3 sequence is 13 residues long. The CDR3 protein is CASSKQGDTEAFF. The CDR3 DNA is TGTGCCAGCAGTAAACAGGGGGACACTGAAGCTTTCTTT.

The V and J genes are TRBV6-5 and TRBJ2-1; TRBD2 is a possible D gene (6 bases). The CDR3 has 14 amino acids. Germline V gene lookup returns CDR1 MNHEY and CDR2 SVGAGI. Trimming cost V 2 bases and J 3 bases, with 8 bases left between them. CDR3 in DNA: TGTGCCAGCAGTTACAGGGGACTCTACAATGAGCAGTTCTTC. Its translation: CASSYRGLYNEQFF.

V is TRBV28 and J is TRBJ1-5; D is unresolved. There are 14 residues in the CDR3. Trimming removed 5 bases at V and 2 bases at J, with 10 bases between. Germline V gives CDR1 MDHEN, CDR2 SYDVKM. Here the CDR3 DNA reads TGTGCCAGCAGTCCTTCAGTGGGCAATCAGCCCCAGCATTTT. Its translation is CASSPSVGNQPQHF.